The 20 T cell receptor beta chains in this list originate from one sample, sequenced in a study of graft-versus-host responses after intestinal transplantation. These receptors lack a known antigen. Clones were read by immunoSEQ multiplex PCR, and TCRdb kept only the in-frame ones, dropping some. The data show about 99,000 clones, with 80% to 95% seen just once and 1% to 1.5% held by the top ten. Sequencing was performed on unstimulated CD8+ T cells sorted from spleen or lymph node cells, taken before intestinal transplant. The source of these receptors is a human donor who received an intestinal transplant.

The rearrangement links TRBV4-1 to TRBJ1-2; D perhaps matches TRBD1 (5 bases). This CDR3 comprises 15 residues. The V end was cut by 4 bases, the J end by 2 bases, with 14 bases between. Germline assignment: CDR1 MGHRA and CDR2 YSYEKL. This CDR3 is CASSLNGGGNYGYTF. CDR3 bases: TGCGCCAGCAGCCTAAATGGGGGGGGGAACTATGGCTACACCTTC.

The V and J genes are TRBV10-1 and TRBJ1-1, with a weak D call TRBD1 (6 bases). From germline, CDR1 is WNHNN and CDR2 SYGVQD (reference sequence). Trimming pared 4 bases from V and 4 bases from J, leaving 10 bases between. This CDR3 region has 13 residues. The CDR3 bases are TGCGCCAGCAGTGCCACAGGGCCCACTGAAGCTTTCTTT. It yields the protein CASSATGPTEAFF.

V gene TRBV16 combines with J gene TRBJ2-3; 10 nucleotides align to TRBD1. Unmatched junction bases numbered 9, after V lost 4 bases and J lost 5 bases. Per the germline V gene, CDR1 is KGHSY and CDR2 is FQNENV. This CDR3 has 16 residues. This chain's CDR3 is CASSPSRDRGGDTQYF. In DNA form, the CDR3 reads TGTGCCAGCAGCCCTTCCCGGGACAGGGGAGGAGATACGCAGTATTTT.

The chain joins TRBV6-1 to TRBJ1-2; the D is unclear. CDR3 length: 16 residues. V lost 0 bases and J 2 bases, leaving 13 bases between the germline ends. Germline V CDR1 and CDR2: MNHNS, SASEGT. The DNA of the CDR3 is TGTGCCAGCAGTGAAGCGCTTTGGCAGCCGAACTATGGCTACACCTTC. Translation: CASSEALWQPNYGYTF.

The gene calls are TRBV10-3 and TRBJ2-7, with D maybe TRBD2 (5 bases). Germline CDR1 is ENHRY and CDR2 is SYGVKD. The CDR3 is 15 amino acids. Trimming stripped 6 bases from V and 3 bases from J, with 18 bases between. CDR3 bases: TGTGCCATCAGCGGGAAACGCCAGGATTACTACGAGCAGTACTTC. It yields the protein CAISGKRQDYYEQYF.

J is TRBJ1-3 and V is TRBV9; D is perhaps TRBD1 (6 bases). The CDR3 consists of 15 residues. Germline-derived CDR1 and CDR2 are SGDLS and YYNGEE. Trimming removed 3 bases from V and 3 bases from J, with 13 bases in between. The CDR3 here is CASSDHRVLGNTIYF. The CDR3 nucleotides read TGTGCCAGCAGCGACCACAGGGTCCTTGGAAACACCATATATTTT.

CDR3 nucleotide sequence: TGTGCCAGCAGCAAAGCCTGGGTAAGGAACACTGAAGCTTTCTTT. Its translation: CASSKAWVRNTEAFF. This chain links TRBV21-1 with TRBJ1-1. TRBV21-1 is a documented pseudogene. The CDR3 totals 15 residues.

V gene TRBV13 combines with J gene TRBJ2-1; tentative D call: TRBD2 (7 bases). From germline, CDR1 is PRHDT and CDR2 FYEKMQ (reference sequence). This CDR3 is built from 16 residues. Trimming took 1 base from V and 4 from J, leaving 14 bases between them. The CDR3 sequence: CASSLAGGGLYNEQFF. The CDR3 DNA reads TGTGCCAGCAGCTTAGCGGGCGGGGGCCTGTACAATGAGCAGTTCTTC.

The chain joins TRBV9 to TRBJ1-3; D not certain. The CDR3 is made up of 10 amino acids. Germline V gives CDR1 SGDLS, CDR2 YYNGEE. Trimming removed 7 bases at V and 1 base at J, with 0 bases between. CDR3 sequence: CASSGNTIYF. CDR3 DNA sequence: TGTGCCAGCTCTGGAAACACCATATATTTT.

The chain is built from TRBV25-1 and TRBJ1-5; no reliable D call. The length of the CDR3 is 12 residues. Per germline, CDR1 MGHDK and CDR2 SYGVNS. Trimming removed 3 bases from V and 11 bases from J, with 11 bases in between. CDR3 sequence: CASSESGWAQHF. In DNA, the CDR3 is TGTGCCAGCAGTGAGTCGGGTTGGGCCCAGCATTTT.

V and J are TRBV5-6 and TRBJ2-5, with 8 bases matching TRBD1. CDR3 length: 13 amino acids. Germline loops: CDR1 SGHDT, CDR2 YYEEEE. V trimming: 4 bases; J trimming: 5 bases; junction bases outside the gene matches: 4. The CDR3 DNA is TGTGCCAGCAGCCCCAGGGGGCATGAGACCCAGTACTTC. Protein: CASSPRGHETQYF.

This chain links TRBV6-1 with TRBJ1-4, with TRBD1 as a possible D gene (5 bases). Trimming removed 6 bases at V and 7 bases at J, with 18 bases between. This CDR3 is built from 15 residues. Germline V gene data show CDR1 as MNHNS and CDR2 as SASEGT. The CDR3, as DNA: TGTGCCAGCAGGGGGGGAGGACTAGTGTCTGAAAAACTGTTTTTT. It specifies CASRGGGLVSEKLFF.

The V call is TRBV18, the J call TRBJ1-2; the match to TRBD1 covers 11 bases. Germline CDR1 KGHSH, CDR2 LQKENI. The V gene end was trimmed by 2 bases and the J gene end by 3 bases; junction bases not matched to a gene: 5. The CDR3 spans 16 residues. The CDR3 sequence: CASSPRPGQGDYGYTF. CDR3 DNA sequence: TGTGCCAGCTCACCAAGACCGGGACAGGGGGACTATGGCTACACCTTC.

This chain links TRBV27 with TRBJ2-5; possibly TRBD1 for D (6 bases). The J call is in doubt because the DNA end fits TRBJ2-7 better. From germline, CDR1 is MNHEY and CDR2 SMNVEV (reference sequence). The length of the CDR3 is 12 residues. CDR3 sequence reads: CASSPQGNEQYF. In DNA form, the CDR3 reads TGTGCCAGCAGTCCACAGGGTAACGAGCAGTACTTC.

The chain combines TRBV15 with TRBJ2-7; 7 nucleotides line up with TRBD2. Looked up from germline, CDR1 is LNHNV and CDR2 is YYDKDF (reference sequence). The length of the CDR3 is 16 residues. V lost 1 base and J lost 0; bases outside the gene matches: 6. The CDR3 DNA sequence: TGTGCCACCAGCAGAGTTTCGGCGGGGGACTCCTACGAGCAGTACTTC. It yields the protein CATSRVSAGDSYEQYF. The full variable domain, with the rest looked up from reference TRBV15 and TRBJ2-7, is DAMVIQNPRYQVTQFGKPVTLSCSQTLNHNVMYWYQQKSSQAPKLLFHYYDKDFNNEADTPDNFQSRRPNTSFCFLDIRSPGLGDTAMYLCATSRVSAGDSYEQYFGPGTRLTVT.

J is TRBJ1-1 and V is TRBV2, with D maybe TRBD1 (6 bases). Germline lookup yields CDR1 SNHLY and CDR2 FYNNEI. The CDR3 totals 11 residues. The V gene lost 6 bases and the J gene lost 7 bases, with 9 bases spanning the gap. For the CDR3, the DNA is TGTGCCAGCAGGGGACAAATTGAAGCTTTCTTT. Translated: CASRGQIEAFF. The full variable domain, rest sourced from reference TRBV2 and TRBJ1-1, is EPEVTQTPSHQVTQMGQEVILRCVPISNHLYFYWYRQILGQKVEFLVSFYNNEISEKSEIFDDQFSVERPDGSNFTLKIRSTKLEDSAMYFCASRGQIEAFFGQGTRLTVV.

The rearrangement uses TRBV9 and TRBJ1-1; unclear D gene. V was pared by 4 bases and J by 2 bases, with 15 bases between. The CDR3 consists of 15 residues. The germline V gene has CDR1 SGDLS and CDR2 YYNGEE. The CDR3 protein is CASSPQRVVNTEAFF. CDR3 nucleotide sequence: TGTGCCAGCAGCCCCCAGCGGGTGGTTAACACTGAAGCTTTCTTT.

V is TRBV6-5 and J is TRBJ1-1; possible D gene TRBD1, 6 bases. Germline V gene data show CDR1 as MNHEY and CDR2 as SVGAGI. CDR3 length equals 13 residues. Deletions cut 5 bases from V and 5 bases from J, with 12 bases between. CDR3 region: CASSRGARTEAFF. The CDR3 nucleotides are TGTGCCAGCAGTAGGGGGGCGAGAACTGAAGCTTTCTTT.

The chain carries TRBV6-1 and TRBJ2-1; 7 bases line up with TRBD1. CDR1 is MNHNS, CDR2 SASEGT, per germline. This CDR3 has 13 amino acids. V trimming: 6 bases; J trimming: 8 bases; junction bases outside the gene matches: 7. CDR3 residues: CASRFRGIYEQFF. In DNA form, the CDR3 reads TGTGCCAGCAGGTTCAGGGGGATCTATGAGCAGTTCTTC.

A word on this clone: Other DNA sequences within the sample encode an identical CDR3. The rearrangement links TRBV7-9 to TRBJ2-1, with D uncertain. The V gene lost 1 base and the J gene lost 7 bases, with 5 bases spanning the gap. The germline gives CDR1 SEHNR, CDR2 FQNEAQ (reference sequence). The CDR3 covers 12 residues. CDR3 in amino acids: CASSLGLNEQFF. The CDR3 region has the DNA TGTGCCAGCAGCTTAGGATTAAATGAGCAGTTCTTC.